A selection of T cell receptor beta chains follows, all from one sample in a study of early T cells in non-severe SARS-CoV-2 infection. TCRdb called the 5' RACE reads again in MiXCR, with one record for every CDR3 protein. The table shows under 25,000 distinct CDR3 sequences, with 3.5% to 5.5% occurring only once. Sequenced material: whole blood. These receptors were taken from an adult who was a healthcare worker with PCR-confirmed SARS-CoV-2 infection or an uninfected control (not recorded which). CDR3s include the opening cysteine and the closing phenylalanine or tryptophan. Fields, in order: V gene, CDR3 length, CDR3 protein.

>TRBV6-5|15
CASSYFAGGDYEQYF
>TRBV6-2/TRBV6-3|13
CASSYYRESEQYF
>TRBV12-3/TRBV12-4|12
CASSGENYGYTF
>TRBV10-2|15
CASSEVGGINSPLHF
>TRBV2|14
CASSVMGGLSPLHF
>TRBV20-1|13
CSGRVEGNEKLFF
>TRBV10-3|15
CAINARRDRTDTQYF
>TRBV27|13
CASSLDKNTEAFF
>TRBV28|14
CASIHGGSTDTQYF
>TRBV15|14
CATSRDLREDTQYF
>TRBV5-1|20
CASSSSGLAGGRFRTDTQYF
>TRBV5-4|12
CASSRGVDEQFF
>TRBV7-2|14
CASSKRRLNTEAFF
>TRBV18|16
CASSPRVERGVYEQYF
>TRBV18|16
CASSPPGGHAKNIQYF
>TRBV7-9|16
CASSQQAGTGGYGYTF
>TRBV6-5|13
CASSYSREHEQYF
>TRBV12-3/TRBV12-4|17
CASSLSGFQAPFYGYTF
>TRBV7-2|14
CASSRDGQDEKLFF
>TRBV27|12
CASSSTHSRKYF
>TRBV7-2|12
CASSFFPYEQYF
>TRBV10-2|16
CASSPTGSSYNSPLHF
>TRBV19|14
CASSIGRAGTEAFF
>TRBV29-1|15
CSVEGFSGKRTEAFF
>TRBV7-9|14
CASSLGHTGIPLHF
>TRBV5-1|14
CASSWAAGNPEAFF
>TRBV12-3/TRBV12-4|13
CASRLSGYTEAFF
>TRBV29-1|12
CSAGQGGSEAFF
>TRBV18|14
CASSPSGANYGYTF
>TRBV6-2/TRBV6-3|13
CASSYTVAGELFF
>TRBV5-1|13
CASNRQEGYEQYF
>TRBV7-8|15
CASSRGPASPDTQYF
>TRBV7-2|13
CASNFQGINEQFF
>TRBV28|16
CASSGLFGTGGNEQYF
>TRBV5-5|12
CASSQSNQPQHF
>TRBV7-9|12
CASSSDWMEQFF
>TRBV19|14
CASSIIQGAHEQFF
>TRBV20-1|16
CSAWRGGTTSTDTQYF
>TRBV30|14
CAWGGGPLTDTQYF
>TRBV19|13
CASSIMLTDTQYF
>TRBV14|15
CASSPTRGTYNEQFF
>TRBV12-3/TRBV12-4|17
CASSLGSATRRFSPLHF
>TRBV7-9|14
CASSLGQSTDTQYF
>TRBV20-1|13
CSGTGLLTDTQYF
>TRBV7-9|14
CASKRSAGQTEAFF